This T cell receptor (beta chain) was identified in a study of blood T cell repertoires in COVID-19. Recruits, aged about 18 to 95 years, lived in under 25 US areas. The CDR3 is 14 amino acids. V was clipped by 6 bases and J by 4 bases; unmatched bases: 8. In germline, CDR1 is SNHLY, CDR2 FYNNEI. How the authors handled the data: Scientists estimated how many nucleated cells there were by amplifying reference gene primers. Assay used: immunoSEQ multiplex PCR; TCRdb lists only in-frame clones, some missing. That table gives V, J and clone size, and the DNA gave D and trimming. The top ten hold roughly 3.2% of the sample, which has around 190,000 clones, roughly 83% seen once.

Sequenced input: PBMCs or T cells enriched from blood (not recorded which). J is TRBJ2-7 and V is TRBV2; 8 bases fit TRBD1. The clonotype was recovered from a woman in her 30s who had recovered from COVID-19. Here the CDR3 reads CASSEDRVGYEQYF. The CDR3 DNA follows: TGTGCCAGCAGCGAGGACAGGGTTGGTTACGAGCAGTACTTC.